This TCR beta chain was sequenced during a study of T cell repertoires in cytomegalovirus infection. Findings and limits, study-wide: Ex vivo, HLA-C-restricted CMV-specific TCR beta clonotypes prevailed over the rest of the response.

Each CDR3 protein is one row after TCRdb ran MiXCR on the reads. Found here are fewer than 650,000 distinct CDR3 sequences, roughly 42% of them singletons; the top ten hold around 48%. As concerns this clonotype: Its cognate antigen is unknown.

The receptor was isolated from a human donor in good health (CMV status not recorded). Some clones in this sample may be carry-over from other donors' samples. Source: cultured PBMCs, taken from culture after CMV antigen stimulation.

The CDR3 loop is CASIRGPFIYGYTF. The CDR3 nucleotides are TGTGCCAGCATCCGCGGACCTTTTATCTATGGCTACACCTTC. J is TRBJ1-2 and V is TRBV6-1; D call uncertain. Trimming cost V 7 bases and J 4 bases, with 16 bases left between them. The CDR3 is 14 residues long. Germline lookup yields CDR1 MNHNS and CDR2 SASEGT.